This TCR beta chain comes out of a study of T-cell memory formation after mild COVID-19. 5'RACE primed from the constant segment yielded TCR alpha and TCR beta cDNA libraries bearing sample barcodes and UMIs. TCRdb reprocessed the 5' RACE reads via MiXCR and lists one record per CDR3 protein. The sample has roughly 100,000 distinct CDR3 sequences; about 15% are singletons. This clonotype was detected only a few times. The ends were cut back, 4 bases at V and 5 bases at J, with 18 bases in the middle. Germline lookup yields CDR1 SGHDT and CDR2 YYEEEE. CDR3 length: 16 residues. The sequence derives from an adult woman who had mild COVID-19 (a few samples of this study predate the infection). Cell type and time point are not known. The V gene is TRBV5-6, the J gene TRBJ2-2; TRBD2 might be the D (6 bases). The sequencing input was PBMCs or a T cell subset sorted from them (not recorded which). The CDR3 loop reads CASSLNFGGKTGELFF. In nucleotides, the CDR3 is TGTGCCAGCAGCCTCAATTTTGGGGGGAAGACCGGGGAGCTGTTTTTT.